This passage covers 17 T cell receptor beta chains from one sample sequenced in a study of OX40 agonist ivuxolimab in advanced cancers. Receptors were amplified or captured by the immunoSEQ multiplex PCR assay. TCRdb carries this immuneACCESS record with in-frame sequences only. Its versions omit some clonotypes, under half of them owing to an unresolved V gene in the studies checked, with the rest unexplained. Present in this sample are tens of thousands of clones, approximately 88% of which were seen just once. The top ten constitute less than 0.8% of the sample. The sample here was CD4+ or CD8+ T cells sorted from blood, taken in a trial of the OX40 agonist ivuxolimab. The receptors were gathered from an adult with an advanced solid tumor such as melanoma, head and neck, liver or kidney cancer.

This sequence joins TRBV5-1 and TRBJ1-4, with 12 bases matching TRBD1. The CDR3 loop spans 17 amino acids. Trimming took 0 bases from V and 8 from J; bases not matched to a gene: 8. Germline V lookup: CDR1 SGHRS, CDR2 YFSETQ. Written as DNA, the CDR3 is TGCGCCAGCAGCTTGGTGGGACAGGGGGCGCGAGGAGAAAAACTGTTTTTT. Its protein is CASSLVGQGARGEKLFF.

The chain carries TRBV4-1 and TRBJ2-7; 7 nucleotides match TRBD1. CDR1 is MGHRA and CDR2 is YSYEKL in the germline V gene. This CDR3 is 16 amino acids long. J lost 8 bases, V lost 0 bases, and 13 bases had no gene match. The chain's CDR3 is CASSQDSTGVGYQQYF. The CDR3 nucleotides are TGCGCCAGCAGCCAAGATAGTACAGGGGTGGGTTACCAGCAGTACTTC.

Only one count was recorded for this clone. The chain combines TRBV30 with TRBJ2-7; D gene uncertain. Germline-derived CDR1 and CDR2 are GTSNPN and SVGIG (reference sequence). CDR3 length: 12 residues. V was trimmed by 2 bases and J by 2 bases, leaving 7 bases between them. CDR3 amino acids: CAWSPTAYEQYF. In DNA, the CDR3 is TGTGCCTGGAGTCCCACAGCCTACGAGCAGTACTTC.

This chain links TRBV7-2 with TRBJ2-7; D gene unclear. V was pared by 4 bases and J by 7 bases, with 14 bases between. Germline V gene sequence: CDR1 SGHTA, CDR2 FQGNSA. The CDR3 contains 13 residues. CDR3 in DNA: TGTGCCAGCAGCTCACGTCAAGCTGGAGAGCAGTACTTC. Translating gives CASSSRQAGEQYF.

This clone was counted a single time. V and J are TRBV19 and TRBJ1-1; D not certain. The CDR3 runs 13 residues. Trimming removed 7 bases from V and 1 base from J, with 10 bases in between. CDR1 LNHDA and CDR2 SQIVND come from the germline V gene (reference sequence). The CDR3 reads CASTNSGNTEAFF. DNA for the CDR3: TGTGCCAGTACCAACAGTGGGAACACTGAAGCTTTCTTT.

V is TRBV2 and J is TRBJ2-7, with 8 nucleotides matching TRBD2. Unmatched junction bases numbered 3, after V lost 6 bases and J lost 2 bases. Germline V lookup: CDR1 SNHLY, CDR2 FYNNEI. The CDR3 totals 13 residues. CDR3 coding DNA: TGTGCCAGCAGGGCGGGAGGCCCCTACGAGCAGTACTTC. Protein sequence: CASRAGGPYEQYF. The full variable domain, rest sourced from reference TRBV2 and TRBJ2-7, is EPEVTQTPSHQVTQMGQEVILRCVPISNHLYFYWYRQILGQKVEFLVSFYNNEISEKSEIFDDQFSVERPDGSNFTLKIRSTKLEDSAMYFCASRAGGPYEQYFGPGTRLTVT.

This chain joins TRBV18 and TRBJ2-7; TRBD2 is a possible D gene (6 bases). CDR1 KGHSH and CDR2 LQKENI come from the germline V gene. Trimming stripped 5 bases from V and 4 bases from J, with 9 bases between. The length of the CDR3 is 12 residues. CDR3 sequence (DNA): TGTGCCAGCTCATTGGGGGGATACGAGCAGTACTTC. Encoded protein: CASSLGGYEQYF. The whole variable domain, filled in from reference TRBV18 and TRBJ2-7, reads NAGVMQNPRHLVRRRGQEARLRCSPMKGHSHVYWYRQLPEEGLKFMVYLQKENIIDESGMPKERFSAEFPKEGPSILRIQQVVRGDSAAYFCASSLGGYEQYFGPGTRLTVT.

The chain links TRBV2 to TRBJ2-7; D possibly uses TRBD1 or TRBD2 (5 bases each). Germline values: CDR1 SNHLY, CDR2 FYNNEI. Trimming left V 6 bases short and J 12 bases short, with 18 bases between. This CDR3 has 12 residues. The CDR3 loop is CASRDDIGARYF. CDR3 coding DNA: TGTGCCAGCAGGGATGATATCGGGGCTCGGTACTTC.

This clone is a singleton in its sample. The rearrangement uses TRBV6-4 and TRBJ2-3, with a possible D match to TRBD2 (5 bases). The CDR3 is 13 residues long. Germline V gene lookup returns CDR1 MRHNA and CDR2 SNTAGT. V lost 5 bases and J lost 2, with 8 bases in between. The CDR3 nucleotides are TGTGCCAGCAGTCCGACTACCACAGATACGCAGTATTTT. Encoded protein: CASSPTTTDTQYF.

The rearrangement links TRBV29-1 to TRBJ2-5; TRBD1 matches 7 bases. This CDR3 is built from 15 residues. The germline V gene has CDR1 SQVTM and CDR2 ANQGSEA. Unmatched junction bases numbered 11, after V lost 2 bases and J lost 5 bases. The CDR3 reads CSVERGTGVGETQYF. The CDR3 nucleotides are TGCAGCGTTGAAAGGGGTACAGGGGTGGGGGAGACCCAGTACTTC.

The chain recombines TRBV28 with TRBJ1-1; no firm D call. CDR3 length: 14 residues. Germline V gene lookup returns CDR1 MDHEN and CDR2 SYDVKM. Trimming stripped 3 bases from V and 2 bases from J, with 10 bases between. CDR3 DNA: TGTGCCAGCAGTTTTCTGACACCTAACACTGAAGCTTTCTTT. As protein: CASSFLTPNTEAFF.

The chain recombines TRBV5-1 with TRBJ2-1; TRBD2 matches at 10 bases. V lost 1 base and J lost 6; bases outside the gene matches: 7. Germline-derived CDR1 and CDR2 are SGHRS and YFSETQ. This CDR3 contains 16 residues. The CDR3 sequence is CASSLSPSGSSNEQFF. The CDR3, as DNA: TGCGCCAGCAGCTTGTCTCCTAGCGGGAGTTCCAATGAGCAGTTCTTC.

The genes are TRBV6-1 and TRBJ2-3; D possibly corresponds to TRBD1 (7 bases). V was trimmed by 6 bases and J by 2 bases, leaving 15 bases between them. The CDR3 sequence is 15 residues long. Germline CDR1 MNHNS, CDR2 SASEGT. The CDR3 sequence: CASRGGQWHTDTQYF. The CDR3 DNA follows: TGTGCCAGCAGGGGGGGACAGTGGCACACAGATACGCAGTATTTT.

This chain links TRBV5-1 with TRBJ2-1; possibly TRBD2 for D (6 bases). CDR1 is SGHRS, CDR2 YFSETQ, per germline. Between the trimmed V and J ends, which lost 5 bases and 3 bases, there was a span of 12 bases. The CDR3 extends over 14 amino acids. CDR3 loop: CASRGLQGYNEQFF. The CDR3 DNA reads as TGCGCCAGCAGGGGACTGCAGGGCTACAATGAGCAGTTCTTC.

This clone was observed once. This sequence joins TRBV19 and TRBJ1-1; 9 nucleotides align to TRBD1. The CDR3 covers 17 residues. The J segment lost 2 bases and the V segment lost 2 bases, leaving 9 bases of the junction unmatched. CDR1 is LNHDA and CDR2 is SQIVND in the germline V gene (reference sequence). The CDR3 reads CASSILLTGGINTEAFF. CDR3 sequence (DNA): TGTGCCAGTAGTATACTCCTTACAGGGGGCATTAACACTGAAGCTTTCTTT.

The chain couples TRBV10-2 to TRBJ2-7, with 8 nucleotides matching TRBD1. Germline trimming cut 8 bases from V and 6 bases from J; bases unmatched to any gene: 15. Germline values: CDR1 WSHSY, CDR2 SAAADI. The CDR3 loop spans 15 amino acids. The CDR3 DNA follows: TGCGCCAGCGAGAACAGGGGGTTCGGTGTCGGCGAGCAGTACTTC. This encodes CASENRGFGVGEQYF.

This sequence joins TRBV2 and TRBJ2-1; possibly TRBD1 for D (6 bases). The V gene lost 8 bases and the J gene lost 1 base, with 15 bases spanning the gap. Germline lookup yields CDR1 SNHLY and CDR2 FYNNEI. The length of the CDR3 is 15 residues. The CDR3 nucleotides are TGTGCCAGCGGGGTGGGGGCTATGTCCTACAATGAGCAGTTCTTC. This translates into CASGVGAMSYNEQFF.